This entry concerns a single TCR beta chain. Peripheral blood CD8+ and CD4+ T cells were profiled by TCR beta sequencing. These data belong to a study of CD8 T cells in Susac syndrome. CDR1 DFQATT and CDR2 SNEGSKA come from the germline V gene (reference sequence). Between the trimmed V and J ends, which lost 3 bases and 4 bases, there was a span of 16 bases. The CDR3 runs 14 residues. An input of 0.5 to 1 ug of RNA was subjected to reverse transcription using random hexamers. It was immunoSEQ multiplex PCR that amplified TCR beta CDR3 across 54 Vbeta and 13 Jbeta. TCRdb ran MiXCR on the immunoSEQ multiplex PCR reads and lists one entry per CDR3 protein. The sample records 70,000 or so distinct CDR3 sequences, roughly 94% being singletons.

This sequence originates from a human donor with multiple sclerosis. The V gene is TRBV20-1, the J gene TRBJ2-7; D gene ambiguous. The sequencing sample was made of CD8+ T cells from PBMCs. The CDR3 reads CSASIGRLTYEQYF. Written as DNA, the CDR3 is TGCAGTGCTAGTATAGGCAGGTTAACGTACGAGCAGTACTTC.